What follows are 7 T cell receptor beta chains derived from one specimen sequenced in a study of control samples from healthy donors and cancer patients. Profiling relied on immunoSEQ multiplex PCR, and the TCRdb table lists in-frame clones only, not all of them. This table has some 100,000 clones, roughly nine tenths appearing once. The sequencing sample was made of blood. The receptors here all came from a woman between 50 and 59 years old in good health.

The gene calls are TRBV19 and TRBJ2-1, with a possible D match to TRBD2 (5 bases). The V end lost 6 bases, the J end lost 0 bases, and 15 bases lay between the germline ends. Germline V gene sequence: CDR1 LNHDA, CDR2 SQIVND (reference sequence). The CDR3 length is 16 residues. CDR3 amino acids: CASRPSGGSSYNEQFF. The CDR3 bases are TGTGCCAGTAGGCCCTCCGGTGGGAGCTCCTACAATGAGCAGTTCTTC.

The chain recombines TRBV30 with TRBJ1-1; no firm D call. CDR1 is GTSNPN, CDR2 SVGIG, per germline (reference sequence). V was shortened by 0 bases and J by 0 bases, with 8 bases between the two germline ends. The CDR3 totals 14 residues. The CDR3 sequence: CAWSVIQLNTEAFF. CDR3 sequence (DNA): TGTGCCTGGAGTGTTATACAGCTGAACACTGAAGCTTTCTTT. The full variable domain, its missing parts supplied by reference TRBV30 and TRBJ1-1, is SQTIHQWPATLVQPVGSPLSLECTVEGTSNPNLYWYRQAAGRGLQLLFYSVGIGQISSEVPQNLSASRPQDRQFILSSKKLLLSDSGFYLCAWSVIQLNTEAFFGQGTRLTVV.

The chain joins TRBV7-9 to TRBJ1-3; TRBD1 matches 7 bases. This CDR3 comprises 16 residues. With V trimmed by 3 bases and J by 7 bases, 12 bases remained unmatched. Germline CDR1 and CDR2: SEHNR and FQNEAQ (reference sequence). CDR3 sequence (DNA): TGTGCCAGCAGCTTTCTAATTACAGGGGACGGGAACACCATATATTTT. This encodes CASSFLITGDGNTIYF.

The rearrangement uses TRBV5-4 and TRBJ1-2; the D gene is possibly TRBD1 (6 bases). From germline, CDR1 is SGHNT and CDR2 YYREEE (reference sequence). This CDR3 comprises 14 residues. V was clipped by 0 bases and J by 13 bases, with 19 bases between them. The CDR3 sequence: CASSLDRDIPFRTF. The CDR3 DNA reads as TGTGCCAGCAGCTTGGACCGGGACATCCCGTTTCGCACCTTC. The full variable domain, its missing parts supplied by reference TRBV5-4 and TRBJ1-2, is ETGVTQSPTHLIKTRGQQVTLRCSSQSGHNTVSWYQQALGQGPQFIFQYYREEENGRGNFPPRFSGLQFPNYSSELNVNALELDDSALYLCASSLDRDIPFRTFGSGTRLTVV.

This chain links TRBV9 with TRBJ2-7; 9 bases are a match to TRBD2. The CDR3 has 14 residues. Germline assignment: CDR1 SGDLS and CDR2 YYNGEE. With 7 bases clipped from V and 3 bases from J, the junction kept 8 bases outside the gene matches. The CDR3 bases are TGTGCCAGCGCTGGGGCTAGCGGGATCTACGAGCAGTACGTC. This sequence encodes CASAGASGIYEQYV.

The rearrangement uses TRBV19 and TRBJ2-2, with 7 nucleotides matching TRBD2. The CDR3 extends over 14 amino acids. J was trimmed by 6 bases and V by 3 bases; bases with no gene match: 4. Germline V gives CDR1 LNHDA, CDR2 SQIVND (reference sequence). CDR3 loop: CASSILGGAGELFF. In nucleotides, the CDR3 is TGTGCCAGTAGTATTTTGGGGGGGGCCGGGGAGCTGTTTTTT.

DNA of the CDR3: TGTGCCAGCAGTTTATACGGGAGGGCAGGGACAGATACGCAGTATTTT. As protein: CASSLYGRAGTDTQYF. The V and J genes are TRBV28 and TRBJ2-3; 8 nucleotides align to TRBD2. This CDR3 has 16 residues. The germline V gene encodes CDR1 MDHEN and CDR2 SYDVKM. J was trimmed by 3 bases and V by 1 base; bases with no gene match: 6.